Listed below are T cell receptor beta chains from one sample, sequenced in a study of T cell responses to AZD1222 COVID-19 vaccine. The repertoire was sequenced with immunoSEQ multiplex PCR; TCRdb's copy has only in-frame clones and lacks some. The table has under 150,000 clones, roughly 90% seen once. The sample was peripheral blood, taken on day 0 of AZD1222 vaccination. Receptor source: an adult in good health. Both conserved end residues are part of each CDR3. Fields, in order: D gene, V gene, clone size, J gene, CDR3 DNA, CDR3 protein. D genes are given only for firm matches. Expanded clones get a size class; other rows say once, few or many, or leave the size out.

d_call: NA
v_call: TRBV2
clone_size: NA
j_call: TRBJ2-1
cdr3_nt: TGTGCCAGCCTACAGGCGGATGAGCAGTTCTTC
cdr3_aa: CASLQADEQFF

d_call: NA
v_call: TRBV4-1
clone_size: NA
j_call: TRBJ1-5
cdr3_nt: TGCGCCAGCAGCTACCCAGGGGCGCCCCAGCATTTT
cdr3_aa: CASSYPGAPQHF

d_call: TRBD1
v_call: TRBV14
clone_size: NA
j_call: TRBJ1-1
cdr3_nt: TGTGCCAGCAGTTCACCTAAGGACAGGTTGAACACTGAAGCTTTCTTT
cdr3_aa: CASSSPKDRLNTEAFF

d_call: TRBD1
v_call: TRBV7-9
clone_size: NA
j_call: TRBJ1-2
cdr3_nt: TGTGCCAGCAGCTCAGACTACCGACAGGGGGCAGCTAACTATGGCTACACCTTC
cdr3_aa: CASSSDYRQGAANYGYTF

d_call: NA
v_call: TRBV4-3
clone_size: NA
j_call: TRBJ2-1
cdr3_nt: TGCGCCAGCAGCCAAGATACTGATTACAATGAGCAGTTCTTC
cdr3_aa: CASSQDTDYNEQFF

d_call: NA
v_call: TRBV15
clone_size: NA
j_call: TRBJ1-4
cdr3_nt: TGTGCCACCAGCACCCAGTCGGGGGCTGGGAATGAAAAACTGTTTTTT
cdr3_aa: CATSTQSGAGNEKLFF

d_call: TRBD2
v_call: TRBV7-9
clone_size: NA
j_call: TRBJ2-2
cdr3_nt: TGTGCCAGCAGCTTAGTGAGCGGGAGCCTCACCGGGGAGCTGTTTTTT
cdr3_aa: CASSLVSGSLTGELFF

d_call: TRBD1
v_call: TRBV29-1
clone_size: NA
j_call: TRBJ1-4
cdr3_nt: TGCAGCGTTGTAGGGACAGGGGACGAAAAACTGTTTTTT
cdr3_aa: CSVVGTGDEKLFF

d_call: TRBD1
v_call: TRBV6-5
clone_size: NA
j_call: TRBJ1-2
cdr3_nt: TGTGCCAGCAGTTCGGACAGGGGCAGAGGCTACACCTTC
cdr3_aa: CASSSDRGRGYTF

d_call: TRBD1
v_call: TRBV10-3
clone_size: NA
j_call: TRBJ1-2
cdr3_nt: TGTGCCATCGGACAGGGGCCGACCTATGGCTACACCTTC
cdr3_aa: CAIGQGPTYGYTF

d_call: NA
v_call: TRBV5-4
clone_size: NA
j_call: TRBJ2-7
cdr3_nt: TGTGCCAGCAGCCCACAGACTAGAATAATCACATCCGACGAGCAGTACTTC
cdr3_aa: CASSPQTRIITSDEQYF

d_call: NA
v_call: TRBV5-1
clone_size: NA
j_call: TRBJ2-1
cdr3_nt: TGCGCCAGCAGCTTGGGGGGATACTCCTACAATGAGCAGTTCTTC
cdr3_aa: CASSLGGYSYNEQFF

d_call: NA
v_call: TRBV28
clone_size: once
j_call: TRBJ2-7
cdr3_nt: TGTGCCAGCAGTCCCCCCAGAAAGATGCACGAGCAGTACTTC
cdr3_aa: CASSPPRKMHEQYF

d_call: NA
v_call: TRBV9
clone_size: NA
j_call: TRBJ1-4
cdr3_nt: TGTGCCAGCAGCGTAGCCGGTTCAACTAATGAAAAACTGTTTTTT
cdr3_aa: CASSVAGSTNEKLFF

d_call: NA
v_call: TRBV14
clone_size: NA
j_call: TRBJ1-5
cdr3_nt: TGTGCCAGCAGCCAACACCAGGTCTCAGGGCGGCCTTGCAATCAGCCCCAGCATTTT
cdr3_aa: CASSQHQVSGRPCNQPQHF

d_call: TRBD2
v_call: TRBV5-1
clone_size: NA
j_call: TRBJ2-5
cdr3_nt: TGCGCCAGCAGCTCGGGACTAGCGGGAGGCCACGAGACCCAGTACTTC
cdr3_aa: CASSSGLAGGHETQYF

d_call: TRBD2
v_call: TRBV2
clone_size: NA
j_call: TRBJ2-2
cdr3_nt: TGTGCCAGCAGTGACCCAATACTAGCGGGTACGAACACCGGGGAGCTGTTTTTT
cdr3_aa: CASSDPILAGTNTGELFF

d_call: NA
v_call: TRBV4-1
clone_size: NA
j_call: TRBJ1-5
cdr3_nt: TGCGCCAGCAGCCAAGAAGGAGGTTCTAACAATCAGCCCCAGCATTTT
cdr3_aa: CASSQEGGSNNQPQHF

d_call: TRBD2
v_call: TRBV7-3
clone_size: NA
j_call: TRBJ2-1
cdr3_nt: TGTGCCAGCAGCTGGCGACTAGCGGGAGGGGAGGAGCAGTTCTTC
cdr3_aa: CASSWRLAGGEEQFF

d_call: TRBD1
v_call: TRBV25-1
clone_size: NA
j_call: TRBJ1-4
cdr3_nt: TGTGCCAGCAGTGAACCACGGACAGGGGTAGCAACTAATGAAAAACTGTTTTTT
cdr3_aa: CASSEPRTGVATNEKLFF

d_call: NA
v_call: TRBV10-1
clone_size: NA
j_call: TRBJ1-3
cdr3_nt: TGCGCCAGCCGTGACAGCGGGAAACACTCTGGAAACACCATATATTTT
cdr3_aa: CASRDSGKHSGNTIYF

d_call: NA
v_call: TRBV28
clone_size: once
j_call: TRBJ1-2
cdr3_nt: TGTGCCAGCAGTTCCCTAAATAGGTTGTATGGCTACACCTTC
cdr3_aa: CASSSLNRLYGYTF

d_call: TRBD1
v_call: TRBV15
clone_size: NA
j_call: TRBJ2-3
cdr3_nt: TGTGCCACCAGCAGACCCTACAGGGGGCGGGATGCAGATACGCAGTATTTT
cdr3_aa: CATSRPYRGRDADTQYF

d_call: NA
v_call: TRBV18
clone_size: NA
j_call: TRBJ1-4
cdr3_nt: TGTGCCAGCTCACCAGTAGGGAATGAAAAACTGTTTTTT
cdr3_aa: CASSPVGNEKLFF

d_call: TRBD2
v_call: TRBV20-1
clone_size: NA
j_call: TRBJ2-1
cdr3_nt: TGCAGTGCTCTGACTAGCGGACAGCAGTTCTTC
cdr3_aa: CSALTSGQQFF

d_call: NA
v_call: TRBV7-9
clone_size: few
j_call: TRBJ2-1
cdr3_nt: TGTGCCAGCAGCTTACCAGGAGACAATGAGCAGTTCTTC
cdr3_aa: CASSLPGDNEQFF

d_call: NA
v_call: TRBV4-1
clone_size: NA
j_call: TRBJ2-7
cdr3_nt: TGCGCCAGCAGCCAAGATGACAGACAGACGACCTACTACGAGCAGTACTTC
cdr3_aa: CASSQDDRQTTYYEQYF

d_call: NA
v_call: TRBV28
clone_size: NA
j_call: TRBJ1-5
cdr3_nt: TGTGCCAGCAGTTTATCAGGGTTCAGCAATCAGCCCCAGCATTTT
cdr3_aa: CASSLSGFSNQPQHF

d_call: NA
v_call: TRBV7-9
clone_size: NA
j_call: TRBJ1-1
cdr3_nt: TGTGCCAGCAGCCAACCTGGGCTGGGGACTGAAGCTTTCTTT
cdr3_aa: CASSQPGLGTEAFF

d_call: NA
v_call: TRBV7-2
clone_size: NA
j_call: TRBJ2-5
cdr3_nt: TGTGCCAGCAGCTCCTTTCCACGGGGTCAAGAGACCCAGTACTTC
cdr3_aa: CASSSFPRGQETQYF

d_call: NA
v_call: TRBV30
clone_size: NA
j_call: TRBJ1-1
cdr3_nt: TGTGCCTGGAGACGGGGCAATACAGGGATACAAGCTTTCTTT
cdr3_aa: CAWRRGNTGIQAFF

d_call: NA
v_call: TRBV9
clone_size: NA
j_call: TRBJ1-3
cdr3_nt: TGTGCCAGCAGCGACCACCCCGCAAACACCATATATTTT
cdr3_aa: CASSDHPANTIYF

d_call: TRBD1
v_call: TRBV5-4
clone_size: NA
j_call: TRBJ2-7
cdr3_nt: TGTGCCAGCAGCCTGAGGGCAGGGGGCAGGTACGAGCAGTACTTC
cdr3_aa: CASSLRAGGRYEQYF

d_call: NA
v_call: TRBV18
clone_size: NA
j_call: TRBJ2-5
cdr3_nt: TGTGCCAGCTCACCAACGGCCCGGTACCAAGAGACCCAGTACTTC
cdr3_aa: CASSPTARYQETQYF

d_call: NA
v_call: TRBV11-2
clone_size: NA
j_call: TRBJ2-7
cdr3_nt: TGTGCCAGCAGCTCGATCCGGGGCGGGGAGCAGTACTTC
cdr3_aa: CASSSIRGGEQYF

d_call: NA
v_call: TRBV7-2
clone_size: NA
j_call: TRBJ1-5
cdr3_nt: TGTGCCAGCAGCTTAAGTCCAGGGTACGTCCAGCCCCAGCATTTT
cdr3_aa: CASSLSPGYVQPQHF

d_call: NA
v_call: TRBV11-3
clone_size: NA
j_call: TRBJ2-3
cdr3_nt: TGTGCCAGCAGCCCTGGGGGAGATACGCAGTATTTT
cdr3_aa: CASSPGGDTQYF

d_call: TRBD2
v_call: TRBV5-6
clone_size: NA
j_call: TRBJ2-7
cdr3_nt: TGTGCCAGCAGCTTGGGCGGTAGCGGGGCGTACGAGCAGTACTTC
cdr3_aa: CASSLGGSGAYEQYF

d_call: TRBD2
v_call: TRBV4-2
clone_size: NA
j_call: TRBJ2-3
cdr3_nt: TGTGCCAGCAGCCTCGGGACTAGCAACACAGATACGCAGTATTTT
cdr3_aa: CASSLGTSNTDTQYF

d_call: NA
v_call: TRBV28
clone_size: NA
j_call: TRBJ2-1
cdr3_nt: TGTGCCAGCGCCTGGCAGGGGGGCAAAAATGAGCAGTTCTTC
cdr3_aa: CASAWQGGKNEQFF

d_call: NA
v_call: TRBV24-1
clone_size: NA
j_call: TRBJ1-2
cdr3_nt: TGTGCCACCAGTGATTCAGATACATATGGCTACACCTTC
cdr3_aa: CATSDSDTYGYTF

d_call: NA
v_call: TRBV7-2
clone_size: NA
j_call: TRBJ1-4
cdr3_nt: TGTGCCAGCAGTACACAGGGTCACGAAAAACTGTTTTTT
cdr3_aa: CASSTQGHEKLFF